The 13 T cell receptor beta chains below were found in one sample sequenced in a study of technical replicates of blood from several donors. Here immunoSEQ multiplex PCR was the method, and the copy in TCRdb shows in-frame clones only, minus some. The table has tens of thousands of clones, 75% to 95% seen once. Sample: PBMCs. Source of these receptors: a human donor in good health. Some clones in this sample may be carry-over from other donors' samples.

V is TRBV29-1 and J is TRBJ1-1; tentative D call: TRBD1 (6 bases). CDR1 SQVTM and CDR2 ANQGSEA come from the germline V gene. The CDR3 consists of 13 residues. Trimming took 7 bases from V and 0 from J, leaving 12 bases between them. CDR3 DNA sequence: TGCAGCGAGCAGGGGAACCTGAACACTGAAGCTTTCTTT. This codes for CSEQGNLNTEAFF.

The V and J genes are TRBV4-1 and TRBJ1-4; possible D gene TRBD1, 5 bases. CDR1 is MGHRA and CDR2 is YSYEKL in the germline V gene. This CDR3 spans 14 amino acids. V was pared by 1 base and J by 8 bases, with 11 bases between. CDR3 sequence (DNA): TGCGCCAGCAGCCAAGTCAGGGCGGGAGAAAAACTGTTTTTT. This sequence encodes CASSQVRAGEKLFF.

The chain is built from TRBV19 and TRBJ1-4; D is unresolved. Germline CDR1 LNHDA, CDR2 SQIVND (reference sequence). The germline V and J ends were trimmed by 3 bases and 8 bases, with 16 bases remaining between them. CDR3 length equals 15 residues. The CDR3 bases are TGTGCCAGTAGTATGGGGTCCCAATGGGAGGAAAAACTGTTTTTT. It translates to CASSMGSQWEEKLFF. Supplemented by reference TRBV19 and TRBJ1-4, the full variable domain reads DGGITQSPKYLFRKEGQNVTLSCEQNLNHDAMYWYRQDPGQGLRLIYYSQIVNDFQKGDIAEGYSVSREKKESFPLTVTSAQKNPTAFYLCASSMGSQWEEKLFFGSGTQLSVL.

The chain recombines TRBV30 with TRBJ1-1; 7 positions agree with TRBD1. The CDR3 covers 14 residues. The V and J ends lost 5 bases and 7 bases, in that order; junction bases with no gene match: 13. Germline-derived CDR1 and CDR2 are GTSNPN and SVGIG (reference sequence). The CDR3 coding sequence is TGTGCCTGGGGTATCACAGGGGAGGCGGGTGAAGCTTTCTTT. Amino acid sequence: CAWGITGEAGEAFF.

CDR3 amino acids: CASSIPSALYEQYF. DNA of the CDR3: TGCGCCAGCAGCATACCTAGCGCTCTCTACGAGCAGTACTTC. This chain connects TRBV5-1 to TRBJ2-7; possible D gene TRBD2, 6 bases. Germline-derived CDR1 and CDR2 are SGHRS and YFSETQ. CDR3 length: 14 amino acids. Trimming pared 4 bases from V and 3 bases from J, leaving 14 bases between.

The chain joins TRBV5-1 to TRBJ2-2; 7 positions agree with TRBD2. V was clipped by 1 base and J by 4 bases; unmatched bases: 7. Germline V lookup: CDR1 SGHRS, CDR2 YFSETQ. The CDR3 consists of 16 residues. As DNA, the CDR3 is TGCGCCAGCAGCTTGACTAGCGCCTCGGGCACCGGGGAGCTGTTTTTT. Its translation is CASSLTSASGTGELFF.

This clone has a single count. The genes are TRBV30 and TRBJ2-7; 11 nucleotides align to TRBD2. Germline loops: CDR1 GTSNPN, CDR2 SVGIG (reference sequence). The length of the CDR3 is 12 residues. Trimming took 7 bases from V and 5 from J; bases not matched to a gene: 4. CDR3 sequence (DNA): TGTGCCTTAGCGGGAGGGCCCAACGAGCAGTACTTC. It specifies CALAGGPNEQYF.

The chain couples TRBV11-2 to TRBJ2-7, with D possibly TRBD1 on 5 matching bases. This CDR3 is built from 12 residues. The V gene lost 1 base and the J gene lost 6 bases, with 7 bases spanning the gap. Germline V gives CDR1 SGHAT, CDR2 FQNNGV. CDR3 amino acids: CASSLVGVEQYF. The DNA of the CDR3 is TGTGCCAGCAGCTTAGTAGGGGTCGAGCAGTACTTC.

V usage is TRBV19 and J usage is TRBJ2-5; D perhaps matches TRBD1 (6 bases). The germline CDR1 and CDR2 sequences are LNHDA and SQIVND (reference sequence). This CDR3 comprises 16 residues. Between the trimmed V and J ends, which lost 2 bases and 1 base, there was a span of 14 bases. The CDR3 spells CASSIKVGASQETQYF. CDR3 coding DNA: TGTGCCAGTAGTATAAAGGTGGGGGCTAGCCAAGAGACCCAGTACTTC.

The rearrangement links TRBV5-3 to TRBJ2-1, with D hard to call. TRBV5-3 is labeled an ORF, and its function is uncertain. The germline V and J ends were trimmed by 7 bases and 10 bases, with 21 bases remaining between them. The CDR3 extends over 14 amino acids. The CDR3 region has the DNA TGTGCCAGACTACCGGTAGCTCCTTTTTACGAGCAGTTCTTC. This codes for CARLPVAPFYEQFF.

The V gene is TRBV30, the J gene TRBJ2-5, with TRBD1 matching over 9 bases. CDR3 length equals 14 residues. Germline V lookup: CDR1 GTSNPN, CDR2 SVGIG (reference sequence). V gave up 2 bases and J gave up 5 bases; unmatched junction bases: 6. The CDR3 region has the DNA TGTGCCTGGAGTCCCGGGACAGGGATCGAGACCCAGTACTTC. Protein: CAWSPGTGIETQYF.

The CDR3 region is CSVGQGGYNEQFF. The CDR3 DNA reads TGCAGCGTGGGACAGGGGGGTTACAATGAGCAGTTCTTC. The chain is built from TRBV29-1 and TRBJ2-1, with 11 bases aligning to TRBD1. V lost 6 bases and J lost 4; bases outside the gene matches: 2. Germline V gene data show CDR1 as SQVTM and CDR2 as ANQGSEA. This CDR3 has 13 amino acids.

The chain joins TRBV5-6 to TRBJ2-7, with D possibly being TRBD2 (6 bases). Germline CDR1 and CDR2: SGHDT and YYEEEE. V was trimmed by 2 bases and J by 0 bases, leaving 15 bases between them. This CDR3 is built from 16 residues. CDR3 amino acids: CASSFYGASDSYEQYF. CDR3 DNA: TGTGCCAGCAGCTTTTACGGAGCTAGCGACTCCTACGAGCAGTACTTC.